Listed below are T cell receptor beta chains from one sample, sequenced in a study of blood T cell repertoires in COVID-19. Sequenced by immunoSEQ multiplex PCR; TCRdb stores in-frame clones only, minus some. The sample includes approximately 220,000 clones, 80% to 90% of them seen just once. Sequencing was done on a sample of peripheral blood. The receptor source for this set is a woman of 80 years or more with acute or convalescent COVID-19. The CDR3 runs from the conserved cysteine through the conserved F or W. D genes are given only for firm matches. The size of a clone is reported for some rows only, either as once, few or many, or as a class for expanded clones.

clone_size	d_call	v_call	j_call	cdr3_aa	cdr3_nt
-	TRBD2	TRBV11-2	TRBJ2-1	CASSIAGLASNEQFF	TGTGCCAGCAGCATAGCCGGACTAGCGAGCAATGAGCAGTTCTTC
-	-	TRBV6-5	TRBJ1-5	CASSYQGLDQPQHF	TGTGCCAGCAGTTACCAGGGCTTAGATCAGCCCCAGCATTTT
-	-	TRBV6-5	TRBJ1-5	CASSTAKGSGQPQHF	TGTGCCAGCAGTACTGCAAAGGGATCAGGGCAGCCCCAGCATTTT
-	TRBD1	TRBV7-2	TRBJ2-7	CASSQQGSSYEQYF	TGTGCCAGCAGCCAACAGGGGAGCTCCTACGAGCAGTACTTC
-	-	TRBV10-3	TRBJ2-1	CAISDQGSTLFF	TGTGCCATCAGTGACCAGGGTTCCACTCTGTTCTTC
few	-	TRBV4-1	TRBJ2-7	CASSQEPAGATYEQYF	TGCGCCAGCAGCCAAGAACCGGCGGGGGCCACCTACGAGCAGTACTTC
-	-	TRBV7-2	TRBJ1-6	CASSSRPQGPLHF	TGTGCCAGCAGCTCGCGACCACAGGGACCCCTCCACTTT
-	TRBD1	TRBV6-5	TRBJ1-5	CASRATGGEQPQHF	TGTGCCAGCAGGGCGACAGGGGGAGAGCAGCCCCAGCATTTT
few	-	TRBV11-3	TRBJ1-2	CASSLDQSGREYGYTF	TGTGCCAGCAGCTTAGATCAATCTGGGCGCGAGTATGGCTACACCTTC
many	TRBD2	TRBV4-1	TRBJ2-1	CASSQGLAGENEQFF	TGCGCCAGCAGCCAAGGACTAGCGGGGGAAAATGAGCAGTTCTTC
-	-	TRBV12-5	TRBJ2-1	CASGLVNGGLYNEQFF	TGTGCTAGTGGTTTGGTAAATGGCGGGTTGTACAATGAGCAGTTCTTC
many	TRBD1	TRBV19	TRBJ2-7	CASSIDRTGDEQYF	TGTGCCAGTAGTATAGATAGGACAGGGGACGAGCAGTACTTC
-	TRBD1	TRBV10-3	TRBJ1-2	CAISEGDRGEGYTF	TGTGCCATCAGTGAGGGTGACAGGGGTGAAGGCTACACCTTC
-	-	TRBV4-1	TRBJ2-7	CASSQEPFSGPYEQYF	TGCGCCAGCAGCCAAGAGCCCTTTAGCGGACCCTACGAGCAGTACTTC
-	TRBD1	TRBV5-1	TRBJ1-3	CASSLPTGKGTGNTIYF	TGCGCCAGCAGCTTACCGACAGGGAAGGGAACTGGAAACACCATATATTTT
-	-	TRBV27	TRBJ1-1	CASSWSSVNTEAFF	TGTGCCAGCAGTTGGTCCTCGGTGAACACTGAAGCTTTCTTT
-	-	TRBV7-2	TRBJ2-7	CASSPEEGGFYEQYF	TGTGCCAGCAGTCCAGAGGAAGGGGGTTTCTACGAGCAGTACTTC
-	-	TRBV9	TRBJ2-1	CASSVEARRRRGNEQFF	TGTGCCAGCAGCGTAGAGGCCAGACGAAGAAGGGGGAATGAGCAGTTCTTC